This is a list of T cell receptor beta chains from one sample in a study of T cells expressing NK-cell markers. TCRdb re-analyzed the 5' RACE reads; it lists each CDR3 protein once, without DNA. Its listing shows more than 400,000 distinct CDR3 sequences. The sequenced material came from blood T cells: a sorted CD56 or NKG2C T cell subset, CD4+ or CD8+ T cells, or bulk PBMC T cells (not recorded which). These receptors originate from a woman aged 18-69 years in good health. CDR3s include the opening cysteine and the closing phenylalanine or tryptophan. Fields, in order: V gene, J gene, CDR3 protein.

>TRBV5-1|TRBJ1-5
CASSLEGAINQPQHF
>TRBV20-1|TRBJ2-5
CSARGPPLLQETQYF
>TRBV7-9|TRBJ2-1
CASSLTRGSSYNEQFF
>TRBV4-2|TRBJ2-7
CASSRGQESSYEQYF
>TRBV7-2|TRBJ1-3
CASSLPGSGNTIYF
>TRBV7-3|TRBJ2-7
CASSPGVGGEQYF
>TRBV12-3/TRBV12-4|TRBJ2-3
CASSSGLAGAQGSQYF
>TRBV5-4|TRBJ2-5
CASSRDTLGETQYF
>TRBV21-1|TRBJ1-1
CASSKESDNTEAFF
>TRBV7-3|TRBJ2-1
CASSPRLYNEQFF
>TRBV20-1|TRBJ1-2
CSARAWTGWIYGYTF
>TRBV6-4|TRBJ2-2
CASSEVQGDTGELFF
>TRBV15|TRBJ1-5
CATGQRINQPQHF
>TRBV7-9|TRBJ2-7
CASSPPGGTMDEQYF
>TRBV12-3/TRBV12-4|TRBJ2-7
CASSLSRGPEEQYF
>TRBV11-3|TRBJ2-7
CASSRREQEQYF
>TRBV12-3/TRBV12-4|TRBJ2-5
CASNPLGEETQYF
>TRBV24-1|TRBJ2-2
CATSEPTGRNTGELFF
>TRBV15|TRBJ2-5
CATSRDLRGQETQYF
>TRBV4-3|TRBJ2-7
CASSQDQSPGDEQYF
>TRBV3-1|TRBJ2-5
CASSFGLASETQYF
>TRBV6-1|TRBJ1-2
CASMGPASYGYTF
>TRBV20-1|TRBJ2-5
CSVSSGGGTLFQETQYF
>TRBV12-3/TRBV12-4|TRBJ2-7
CASSFSRGGYEQYF
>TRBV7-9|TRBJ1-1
CASTPGGGTEAFF
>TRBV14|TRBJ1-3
CASSQEGNTIYF
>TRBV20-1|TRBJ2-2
CSARGSGTVLNTGELFF
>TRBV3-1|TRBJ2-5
CASSHERAIQETQYF
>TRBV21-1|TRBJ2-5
CASSKENKETQYF
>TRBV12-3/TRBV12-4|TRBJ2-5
CASSTYGPGETQYF
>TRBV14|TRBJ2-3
CASSPLAGVNTDTQYF
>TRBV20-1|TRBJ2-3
CSATLTDTQYF
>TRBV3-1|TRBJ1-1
CASRARDENTEAFF
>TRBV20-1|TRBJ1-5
CSARGGESNQPQHF
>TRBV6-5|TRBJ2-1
CASSYRPIQAYNEQFF
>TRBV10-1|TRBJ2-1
CASEKTGVNEQFF
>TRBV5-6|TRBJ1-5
CASSQSDRGGNQPQHF
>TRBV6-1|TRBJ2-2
CASTFDSGRAETGELFF
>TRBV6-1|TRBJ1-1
CASSLTGHRRTTEAFF
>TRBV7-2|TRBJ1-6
CASSRQPNSPLHF
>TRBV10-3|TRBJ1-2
CAISDGTGFVYGYTF
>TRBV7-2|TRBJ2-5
CASSSDRKETQYF
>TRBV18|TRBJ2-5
CASSPTGVKETQYF
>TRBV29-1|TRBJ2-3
CSGLRGTDTQYF
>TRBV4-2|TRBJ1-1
CASSPAWAAEAFF
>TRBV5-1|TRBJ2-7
CASSLYAGVLNEQYF
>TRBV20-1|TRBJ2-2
CSAKGVPNTGELFF
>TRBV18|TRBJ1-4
CASSSDGEKLFF
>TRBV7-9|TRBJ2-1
CASSLEAGVGYNEQFF
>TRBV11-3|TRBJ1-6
CASSSGGFNSPLHF
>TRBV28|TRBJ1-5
CASGEDSNQPQHF
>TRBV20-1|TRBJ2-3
CSASGTSRVTDTQYF
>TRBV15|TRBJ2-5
CATSVLAGDDQYF